These 22 T cell receptor beta chains share one sample of origin, sequenced in a study of breast tumors, draining lymph nodes, adjacent tissues. TCRdb used MiXCR to reprocess the multiplex PCR reads, holding one entry per CDR3 protein. The repertoire has tens of thousands of distinct CDR3 sequences, 57% of them found once; the top ten carry 15% to 20%. Specimen: breast tumor tissue. These receptors were taken from a female donor with breast cancer. Some clones in this sample may be carry-over from other donors' samples.

This clonotype showed up just a few times. The chain uses TRBV25-1 and TRBJ2-6; D ambiguous. Per germline, CDR1 MGHDK and CDR2 SYGVNS. This CDR3 contains 14 residues. V dropped 5 bases and J dropped 3 bases, with 8 bases sitting between them. The CDR3, as DNA: TGTGCCAGCAGTCAAGGAAGTGGGGCCAACGTCCTGACTTTC. It codes for CASSQGSGANVLTF.

The sample holds many counts of this clonotype. This chain links TRBV7-6 with TRBJ2-5, with 13 bases that match TRBD2. The CDR3 is 18 residues long. Per the germline V gene, CDR1 is SGHVS and CDR2 is FNYEAQ. J was trimmed by 2 bases and V by 5 bases; bases with no gene match: 11. For the CDR3, the DNA is TGTGCCAGCAGCCCCGTCCCCCCGGGACTAGCGGGACAAGAGACCCAGTACTTC. It codes for CASSPVPPGLAGQETQYF.

This clonotype came up many times. One end of the junction is discordant with germline, which a read error may explain. The chain combines TRBV7-2 with TRBJ1-2; 8 bases align to TRBD1. The CDR3 spans 15 residues. In germline, CDR1 is SGHTA, CDR2 FQGNSA. Here the CDR3 DNA reads TGTGCCAGCAGCTTAGGAATGACAGGGGATTATGGCTACCCCTTC. Encoded protein: CASSLGMTGDYGYPF.

The rearrangement uses TRBV2 and TRBJ2-1; 10 bases line up with TRBD2. J gave up 7 bases and V 7 bases, and 13 bases lay outside the gene matches. Looked up from germline, CDR1 is SNHLY and CDR2 is FYNNEI. CDR3 length: 16 residues. The CDR3 sequence is CASMAGLAGVSNEQFF. In nucleotides, the CDR3 is TGTGCCAGCATGGCTGGGCTAGCGGGAGTGTCGAATGAGCAGTTCTTC. The full variable domain, its missing parts supplied by reference TRBV2 and TRBJ2-1, is EPEVTQTPSHQVTQMGQEVILRCVPISNHLYFYWYRQILGQKVEFLVSFYNNEISEKSEIFDDQFSVERPDGSNFTLKIRSTKLEDSAMYFCASMAGLAGVSNEQFFGPGTRLTVL.

This clonotype has a count of ten or more. V usage is TRBV5-8 and J usage is TRBJ1-2; 8 nucleotides match TRBD1. J was trimmed by 0 bases and V by 4 bases; bases with no gene match: 5. The germline V gene has CDR1 SGHTS and CDR2 YDEGEE. The CDR3 extends over 15 amino acids. This chain's CDR3 is CASSTRQGPNYGYTF. In nucleotides, the CDR3 is TGTGCCAGCAGCACCCGACAGGGGCCTAACTATGGCTACACCTTC.

CDR3 sequence: CASGRTGGYEQYF. The CDR3 DNA follows: TGTGCCAGCGGTCGGACAGGGGGGTACGAGCAGTACTTC. This chain joins TRBV6-6 and TRBJ2-7, with 10 nucleotides matching TRBD1. Trimming at V came to 8 bases and at J to 4 bases, leaving 5 bases not matched to a gene. CDR1 and CDR2 (germline): MNHNY, SVGAGI (reference sequence). CDR3 size: 13 residues.

This clonotype was observed many times. The chain recombines TRBV11-1 with TRBJ2-3, with D unresolved. The CDR3 extends over 13 amino acids. Trimming shortened V by 3 bases and J by 6 bases, and 10 bases separated the two germline ends. Germline V gene data show CDR1 as SGHAT and CDR2 as FQDESV (reference sequence). The CDR3 nucleotides are TGTGCCAGCAGCTTTAGTCTGTTGGATACGCAGTATTTT. It translates to CASSFSLLDTQYF.

The CDR3 region is CASSLDGRGYTF. In nucleotides, the CDR3 is TGTGCCAGCAGCTTAGACGGACGCGGCTACACCTTC. The rearrangement joins TRBV7-2 to TRBJ1-2; D uncertain. This CDR3 contains 12 residues. Germline CDR1 is SGHTA and CDR2 is FQGNSA. V dropped 1 base and J dropped 8 bases, with 8 bases sitting between them. The full variable domain, completed using reference TRBV7-2 and TRBJ1-2, is GAGVSQSPSNKVTEKGKDVELRCDPISGHTALYWYRQSLGQGLEFLIYFQGNSAPDKSGLPSDRFSAERTGGSVSTLTIQRTQQEDSAVYLCASSLDGRGYTFGSGTRLTVV.

The rearrangement links TRBV25-1 to TRBJ2-2; 7 positions agree with TRBD1. V lost 8 bases, J lost 0 bases, and 3 bases stayed unmatched. The CDR3 totals 14 residues. Germline CDR1 and CDR2: MGHDK and SYGVNS. The CDR3 DNA reads as TGTGCCAGCCGGGGACAGTCGAACACCGGGGAGCTGTTTTTT. Its translation: CASRGQSNTGELFF.

The rearrangement links TRBV6-5 to TRBJ2-3; D is unresolved. The germline V gene encodes CDR1 MNHEY and CDR2 SVGAGI. V lost 4 bases and J lost 6, with 2 bases in between. The CDR3 contains 10 residues. Here the CDR3 DNA reads TGTGCCAGCAGTTGGGATACGCAGTATTTT. Its translation: CASSWDTQYF.

This clonotype was seen only once. Because the CDR3's place on the DNA is in doubt, the DNA is left out and the CDR3 is given as listed by TCRdb. The chain joins TRBV7-6 to TRBJ2-7; the D call of TRBD2 is as the table states it, not checked on the DNA. Germline V gives CDR1 SGHVS, CDR2 FNYEAQ. With termini counted, the CDR3 has 20 amino acids. The CDR3 region is CASSFYICSPNSGSGDEQYF.

This sequence joins TRBV29-1 and TRBJ2-1, with TRBD2 identical over 11 bases. In germline, CDR1 is SQVTM, CDR2 ANQGSEA. The J segment lost 5 bases and the V segment lost 3 bases, leaving 12 bases of the junction unmatched. This CDR3 is built from 17 residues. The chain's CDR3 is CSVDPYQTSGNDNEQFF. CDR3 nucleotide sequence: TGCAGCGTTGACCCTTACCAGACTAGCGGGAATGACAATGAGCAGTTCTTC.

Written as DNA, the CDR3 is TGTGCCACCAGTGATTTCGGTCGCGGGAGGGTAGATACGCAGTATTTT. Translated: CATSDFGRGRVDTQYF. The chain recombines TRBV24-1 with TRBJ2-3; 9 bases are a match to TRBD2. The CDR3 extends over 16 amino acids. The V and J ends lost 1 base and 5 bases, in that order; junction bases with no gene match: 6. From germline, CDR1 is KGHDR and CDR2 SFDVKD.

J is TRBJ2-1 and V is TRBV7-8; D might be TRBD2 (6 bases). Trimming left V 5 bases short and J 4 bases short, with 15 bases between. Germline V gives CDR1 SGHVS, CDR2 FQNEAQ. The CDR3 contains 15 residues. The CDR3 region has the DNA TGTGCCAGCAGCACGACTAGGGGATGGTACAATGAGCAGTTCTTC. This codes for CASSTTRGWYNEQFF. Looking up the rest from reference TRBV7-8 and TRBJ2-1 gives the full variable domain: GAGVSQSPRYKVAKRGQDVALRCDPISGHVSLFWYQQALGQGPEFLTYFQNEAQLDKSGLPSDRFFAERPEGSVSTLKIQRTQQEDSAVYLCASSTTRGWYNEQFFGPGTRLTVL.

About this clonotype itself: An end of the junction differs from the germline gene, which may be a read error. This chain joins TRBV20-1 and TRBJ2-3; possibly TRBD1 or TRBD2 for D (5 bases each). From germline, CDR1 is DFQATT and CDR2 SNEGSKA (reference sequence). The CDR3 runs 14 residues. The CDR3 DNA follows: TGCAGTGCTGACGGGGCTGGTAGCACAGCTACGCAGTATTTT. It translates to CSADGAGSTATQYF.

V usage is TRBV5-6 and J usage is TRBJ2-5; maybe TRBD1 (6 bases). The CDR3 totals 15 residues. Trimming shortened V by 3 bases and J by 5 bases, and 17 bases separated the two germline ends. Germline values: CDR1 SGHDT, CDR2 YYEEEE. CDR3 sequence: CASSSRQAAWETQYF. The CDR3 DNA sequence: TGTGCCAGCAGCTCTCGACAGGCGGCGTGGGAGACCCAGTACTTC. Complete variable domain (other parts from reference TRBV5-6 and TRBJ2-5): DAGVTQSPTHLIKTRGQQVTLRCSPKSGHDTVSWYQQALGQGPQFIFQYYEEEERQRGNFPDRFSGHQFPNYSSELNVNALLLGDSALYLCASSSRQAAWETQYFGPGTRLLVL.

Details on this clonotype: The CDR3 carries no conserved terminal phenylalanine or tryptophan, so it likely arises from a read error. The limits of the CDR3 on the DNA are not certain, so only TCRdb's listed CDR3 is given. The chain employs TRBV4-1 and TRBJ2-5; no DNA check was done on the table's D call, TRBD1. Germline values: CDR1 MGHRA, CDR2 YSYEKL. Termini included, the CDR3 measures 16 amino acids. CDR3 in amino acids: CASSLRQGARGYTFGS.

This chain links TRBV10-2 with TRBJ1-2; no definite D call. Germline lookup yields CDR1 WSHSY and CDR2 SAAADI. The ends were cut back, 5 bases at V and 0 bases at J, with 10 bases in the middle. The CDR3 length is 14 residues. The CDR3 DNA sequence: TGCGCCAGCAGTACAGAGGCCCCTAACTATGGCTACACCTTC. Translating gives CASSTEAPNYGYTF.

This clonotype was picked up one time. The chain employs TRBV20-1 and TRBJ2-1; 8 bases fit TRBD2. Germline-derived CDR1 and CDR2 are DFQATT and SNEGSKA (reference sequence). V lost 4 bases and J lost 1; bases outside the gene matches: 0. The CDR3 is made up of 13 amino acids. As DNA, the CDR3 is TGCAGTGCTATAGCGGGATCCTACAATGAGCAGTTCTTC. It translates to CSAIAGSYNEQFF.

The V call is TRBV9, the J call TRBJ2-3; the D is unclear. CDR1 is SGDLS, CDR2 YYNGEE, per germline. The CDR3 length is 16 residues. V was trimmed by 0 bases and J by 3 bases, leaving 14 bases between them. CDR3: CASSVEGSRRTDTQYF. CDR3 coding DNA: TGTGCCAGCAGCGTAGAGGGTAGCCGGAGAACAGATACGCAGTATTTT.

The chain uses TRBV9 and TRBJ2-3; D not certain. The CDR3 is 13 amino acids. Trimming stripped 3 bases from V and 4 bases from J, with 9 bases between. Germline V lookup: CDR1 SGDLS, CDR2 YYNGEE. The CDR3 here is CASSEWGSDTQYF. CDR3 in DNA: TGTGCCAGCAGCGAGTGGGGTTCAGATACGCAGTATTTT.

As for this clonotype: This sequence may be a read error, since a much larger clone differs from it by one base. The chain has TRBV12-3 or TRBV12-4 and TRBJ1-2; no reliable D call. The CDR3 is 14 residues long. Trimming stripped 3 bases from V and 4 bases from J, with 12 bases between. The CDR3 loop is CASSLGYGSYGYTF. As DNA, the CDR3 is TGTGCCAGCAGTTTGGGGTACGGAAGCTATGGCTACACCTTC.